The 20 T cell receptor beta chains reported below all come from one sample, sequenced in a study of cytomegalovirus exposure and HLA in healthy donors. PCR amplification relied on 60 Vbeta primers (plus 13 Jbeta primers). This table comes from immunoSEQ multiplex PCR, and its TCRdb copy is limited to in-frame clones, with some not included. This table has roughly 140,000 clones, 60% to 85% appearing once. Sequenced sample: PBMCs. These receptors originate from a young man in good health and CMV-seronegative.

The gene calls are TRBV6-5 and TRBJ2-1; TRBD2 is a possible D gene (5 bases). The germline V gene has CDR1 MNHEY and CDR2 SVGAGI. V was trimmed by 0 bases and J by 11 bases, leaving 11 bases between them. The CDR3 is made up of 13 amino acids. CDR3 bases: TGTGCCAGCAGTTACTCGACGGGAACCCAGCAGTTCTTC. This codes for CASSYSTGTQQFF.

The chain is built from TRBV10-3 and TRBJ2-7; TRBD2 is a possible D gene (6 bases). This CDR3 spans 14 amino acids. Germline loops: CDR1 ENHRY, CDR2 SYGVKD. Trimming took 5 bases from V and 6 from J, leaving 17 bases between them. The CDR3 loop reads CAISTGTATLEQYF. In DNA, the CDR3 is TGTGCCATCAGTACCGGGACTGCCACGCTCGAGCAGTACTTC.

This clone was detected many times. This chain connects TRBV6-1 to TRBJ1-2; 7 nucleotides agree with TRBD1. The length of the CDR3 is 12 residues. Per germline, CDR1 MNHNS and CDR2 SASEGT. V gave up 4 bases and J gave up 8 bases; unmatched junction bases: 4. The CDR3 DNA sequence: TGTGCCAGCAGTGTCCAGGGGGTGGGCTACACCTTC. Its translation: CASSVQGVGYTF.

The CDR3 region is CASSLGVADYEQYF. The CDR3 DNA reads TGTGCCAGCAGTTTAGGAGTAGCCGACTACGAGCAGTACTTC. The chain has TRBV27 and TRBJ2-5; D not resolved. With the DNA end fitting TRBJ2-7 better, the J assignment may be wrong. The CDR3 length is 14 residues. In germline, CDR1 is MNHEY, CDR2 SMNVEV (reference sequence).

DNA for the CDR3: TGTGCCAGCTCACATGCAGGGGACCTGAACACTGAAGCTTTCTTT. Amino acids: CASSHAGDLNTEAFF. The chain uses TRBV18 and TRBJ1-1; D possibly corresponds to TRBD1 (6 bases). The CDR3 sequence is 15 residues long. V was cut by 4 bases and J by 0 bases, with 12 bases left in between. CDR1 KGHSH and CDR2 LQKENI come from the germline V gene.

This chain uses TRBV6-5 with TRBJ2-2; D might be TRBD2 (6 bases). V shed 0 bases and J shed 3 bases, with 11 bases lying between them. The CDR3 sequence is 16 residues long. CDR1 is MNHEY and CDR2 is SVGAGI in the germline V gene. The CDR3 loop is CASSYSMGRHTGELFF. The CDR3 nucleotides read TGTGCCAGCAGTTACTCGATGGGGAGGCACACCGGGGAGCTGTTTTTT.

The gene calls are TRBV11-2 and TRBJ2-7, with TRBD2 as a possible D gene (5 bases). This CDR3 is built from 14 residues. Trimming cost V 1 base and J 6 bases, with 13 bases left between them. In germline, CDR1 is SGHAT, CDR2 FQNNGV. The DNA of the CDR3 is TGTGCCAGCAGCTTAGGGCATGGGAGCGTCGAGCAGTACTTC. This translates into CASSLGHGSVEQYF. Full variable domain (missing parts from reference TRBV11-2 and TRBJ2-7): EAGVAQSPRYKIIEKRQSVAFWCNPISGHATLYWYQQILGQGPKLLIQFQNNGVVDDSQLPKDRFSAERLKGVDSTLKIQPAKLEDSAVYLCASSLGHGSVEQYFGPGTRLTVT.

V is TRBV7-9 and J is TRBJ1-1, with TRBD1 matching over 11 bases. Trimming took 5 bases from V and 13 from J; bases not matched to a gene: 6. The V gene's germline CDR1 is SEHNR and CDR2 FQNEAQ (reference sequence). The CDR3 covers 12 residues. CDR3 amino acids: CASSPSDRGLFF. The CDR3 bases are TGTGCCAGCAGCCCCTCGGACAGGGGGCTTTTCTTT.

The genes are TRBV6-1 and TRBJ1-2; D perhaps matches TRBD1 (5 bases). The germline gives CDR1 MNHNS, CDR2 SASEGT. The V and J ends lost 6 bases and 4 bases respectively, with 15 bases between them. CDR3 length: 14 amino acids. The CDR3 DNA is TGTGCCAGCAGCCCCCCCTCGGGGGGCTATGGCTACACCTTC. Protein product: CASSPPSGGYGYTF.

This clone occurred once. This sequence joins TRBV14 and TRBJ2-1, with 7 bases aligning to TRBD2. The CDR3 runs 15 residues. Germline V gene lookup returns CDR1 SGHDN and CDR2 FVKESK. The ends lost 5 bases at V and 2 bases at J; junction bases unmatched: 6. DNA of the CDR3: TGTGCCAGCAGCACGCGGGGGACCGCCTACAATGAGCAGTTCTTC. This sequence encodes CASSTRGTAYNEQFF.

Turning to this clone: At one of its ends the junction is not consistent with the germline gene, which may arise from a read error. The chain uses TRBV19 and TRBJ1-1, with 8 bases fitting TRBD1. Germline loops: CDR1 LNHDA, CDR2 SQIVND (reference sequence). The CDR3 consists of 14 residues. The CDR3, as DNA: TGTGCCAGTACAGACAGGGGCATGAAGACTGAAGCTTTCTTT. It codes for CASTDRGMKTEAFF. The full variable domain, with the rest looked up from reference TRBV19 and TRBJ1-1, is DGGITQSPKYLFRKEGQNVTLSCEQNLNHDAMYWYRQDPGQGLRLIYYSQIVNDFQKGDIAEGYSVSREKKESFPLTVTSAQKNPTAFYLCASTDRGMKTEAFFGQGTRLTVV.

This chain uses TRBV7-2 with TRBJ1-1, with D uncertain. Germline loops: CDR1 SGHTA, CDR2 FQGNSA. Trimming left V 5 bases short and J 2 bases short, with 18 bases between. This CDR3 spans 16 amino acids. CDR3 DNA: TGTGCCAGCAGCCCCGATTGGGCCAGAAGTAACACTGAAGCTTTCTTT. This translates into CASSPDWARSNTEAFF.

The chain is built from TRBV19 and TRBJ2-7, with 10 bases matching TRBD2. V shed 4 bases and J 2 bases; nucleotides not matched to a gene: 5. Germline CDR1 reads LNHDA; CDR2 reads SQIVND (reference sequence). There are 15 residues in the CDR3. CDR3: CASSTLAGPPYEQYF. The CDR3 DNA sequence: TGTGCCAGTAGTACACTAGCGGGGCCTCCCTACGAGCAGTACTTC. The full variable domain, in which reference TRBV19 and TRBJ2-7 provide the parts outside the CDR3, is DGGITQSPKYLFRKEGQNVTLSCEQNLNHDAMYWYRQDPGQGLRLIYYSQIVNDFQKGDIAEGYSVSREKKESFPLTVTSAQKNPTAFYLCASSTLAGPPYEQYFGPGTRLTVT.

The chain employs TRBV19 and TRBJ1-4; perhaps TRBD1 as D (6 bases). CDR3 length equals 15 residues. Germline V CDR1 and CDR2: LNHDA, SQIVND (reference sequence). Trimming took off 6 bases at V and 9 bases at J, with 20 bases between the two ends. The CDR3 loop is CASRTLHRDGKKLFF. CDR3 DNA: TGTGCCAGTAGGACACTCCACAGGGATGGGAAAAAACTGTTTTTT.

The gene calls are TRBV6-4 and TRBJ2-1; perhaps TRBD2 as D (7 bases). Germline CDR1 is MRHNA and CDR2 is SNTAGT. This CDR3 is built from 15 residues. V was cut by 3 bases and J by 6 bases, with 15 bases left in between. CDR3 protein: CASSDGGGAGNEQFF. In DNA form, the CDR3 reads TGTGCCAGCAGTGATGGGGGGGGCGCGGGCAATGAGCAGTTCTTC.

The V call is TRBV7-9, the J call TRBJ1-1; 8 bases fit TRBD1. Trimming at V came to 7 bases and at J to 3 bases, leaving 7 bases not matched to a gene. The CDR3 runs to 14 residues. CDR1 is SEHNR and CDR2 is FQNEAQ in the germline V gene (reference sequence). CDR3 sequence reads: CASNIGQGYTEAFF. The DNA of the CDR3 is TGTGCCAGCAATATAGGACAGGGCTACACTGAAGCTTTCTTT.

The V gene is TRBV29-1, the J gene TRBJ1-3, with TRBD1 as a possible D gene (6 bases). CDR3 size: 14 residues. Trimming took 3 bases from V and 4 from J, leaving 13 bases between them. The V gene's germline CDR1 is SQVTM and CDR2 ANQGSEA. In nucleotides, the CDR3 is TGCAGCGTTGACGTCAGGGGAAGGGGAAACACCATATATTTT. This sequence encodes CSVDVRGRGNTIYF.

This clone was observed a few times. CDR3 loop: CASSPLWTANTEAFF. CDR3 nucleotide sequence: TGTGCCAGCTCACCACTATGGACAGCGAACACTGAAGCTTTCTTT. V gene TRBV18 combines with J gene TRBJ1-1, with D possibly TRBD1 on 6 matching bases. The CDR3 length is 15 residues. Germline V lookup: CDR1 KGHSH, CDR2 LQKENI. V lost 1 base and J 1 base, leaving 10 bases between the germline ends. Based on the CDR3 plus reference TRBV18 and TRBJ1-1, the full variable domain is NAGVMQNPRHLVRRRGQEARLRCSPMKGHSHVYWYRQLPEEGLKFMVYLQKENIIDESGMPKERFSAEFPKEGPSILRIQQVVRGDSAAYFCASSPLWTANTEAFFGQGTRLTVV.

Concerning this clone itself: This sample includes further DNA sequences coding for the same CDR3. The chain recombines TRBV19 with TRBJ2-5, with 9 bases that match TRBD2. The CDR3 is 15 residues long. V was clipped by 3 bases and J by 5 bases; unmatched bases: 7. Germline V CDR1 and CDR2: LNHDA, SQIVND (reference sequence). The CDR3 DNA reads TGTGCCAGTAGTATTGGCGGGGGGGCGGGGGAGACCCAGTACTTC. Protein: CASSIGGGAGETQYF. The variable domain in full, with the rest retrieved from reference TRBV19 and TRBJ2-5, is DGGITQSPKYLFRKEGQNVTLSCEQNLNHDAMYWYRQDPGQGLRLIYYSQIVNDFQKGDIAEGYSVSREKKESFPLTVTSAQKNPTAFYLCASSIGGGAGETQYFGPGTRLLVL.

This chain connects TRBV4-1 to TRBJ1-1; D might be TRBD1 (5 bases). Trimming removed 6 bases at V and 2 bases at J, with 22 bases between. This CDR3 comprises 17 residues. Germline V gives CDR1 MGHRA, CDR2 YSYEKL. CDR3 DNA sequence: TGCGCCAGCAGGTGGGGGGGAAGTGTAGCCCCTAACACTGAAGCTTTCTTT. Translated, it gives CASRWGGSVAPNTEAFF.